The T cell receptor (beta chain) under discussion was sequenced for a study of a mutant IDH1 vaccine in newly diagnosed glioma. Across the whole study: Radiotherapy alone preceded vaccination by 4-6 weeks; alternatively, vaccination started with temozolomide cycles. Earlier care involved radiotherapy, temozolomide, or both, and the majority received both.

Here immunoSEQ multiplex PCR was the method, and the copy in TCRdb shows in-frame clones only, minus some. The table includes about 94,000 clones, about 90% detected once. The time point: week 47, end of study. The investigators gave 300 ug of mutant IDH1 20-mer peptide in each vaccine dose, together with topical imiquimod. The study gave patients eight vaccinations in weeks 1, 3, 5, 7, 11, 15, 19, 23. As to this clone: Its antigen remains unknown.

General study findings and limits: Immune responses arising from the vaccine appeared in about 95% of patients.

The CDR3 contains 14 residues. V lost 4 bases and J lost 5, with 13 bases in between. In germline, CDR1 is SGHKS, CDR2 YYEKEE (reference sequence). The source of this sequence is a woman aged 50 to 60 with glioma. The chain couples TRBV5-5 to TRBJ1-5; weak D call: TRBD1 (6 bases). This specimen consisted of PBMCs, obtained from a glioma patient whose treatment included an IDH1 peptide vaccine. The CDR3 loop reads CASSPDSNYQPQHF. CDR3 bases: TGTGCCAGCAGCCCGGACAGCAATTATCAGCCCCAGCATTTT.